This T cell receptor beta chain originates from a study of vaccination and CD4 T cells after COVID-19. Study summary: Median time from COVID diagnosis to post-COVID sampling was over 85 days (35 to 161).

Treatment reported: approximately 9-day PBMC culture with coronavirus spike peptide pools or control peptides (ViraFEST assay). Cell culture was performed with some 2 million PBMCs per well in the presence of about 10 IU/ml IL-2 and 10 ug/ml peptide pools. The germline gives CDR1 LNHDA, CDR2 SQIVND (reference sequence). The length of the CDR3 is 14 residues. Trimming removed 1 base at V and 1 base at J, with 8 bases between. Concerning this clonotype itself: Antigen unknown.

Sequence data for DNA of cultured CD4+ T cells were generated by the Oncomine TCR Beta short-read assay. Scientists extracted genomic DNA from CD4+ T cells grown in culture. Using its own MiXCR run on the PCR reads, TCRdb lists one record per CDR3 protein. The sample records fewer than 11,000 distinct CDR3 sequences, around 30% being singletons. The clonotype was recovered from a human donor who had recovered from COVID-19. Sample: CD4+ T cells from blood, cultured in vitro, taken after SARS-CoV-2 vaccination. The rearrangement links TRBV19 to TRBJ2-7; D may be TRBD2 (6 bases). In DNA, the CDR3 is TGTGCCAGTAGTATAGCGGGGAGGTCCTACGAGCAGTACTTC. It specifies CASSIAGRSYEQYF.